Below are 15 T cell receptor beta chains sequenced from a single sample in a study of T cell responses to AZD1222 COVID-19 vaccine. The method was immunoSEQ multiplex PCR; TCRdb's version includes in-frame clones alone and lacks a portion of them. The sample lists under 200,000 clones; 91% were seen once. The sample here was peripheral blood, taken on day 0 of AZD1222 vaccination. These receptors were obtained from an adult in good health.

The rearrangement joins TRBV11-3 to TRBJ2-7, with D maybe TRBD2 (6 bases). Per germline, CDR1 SGHNT and CDR2 YENEEA. The V end lost 4 bases, the J end lost 0 bases, and 13 bases lay between the germline ends. CDR3 length: 15 residues. The CDR3 bases are TGTGCCAGCAGCTCGGGACTCCAGAGCTCCTACGAGCAGTACTTC. Translating gives CASSSGLQSSYEQYF.

The chain is built from TRBV7-6 and TRBJ1-6; 8 bases fit TRBD1. J gave up 13 bases and V 1 base, and 9 bases lay outside the gene matches. Germline loops: CDR1 SGHVS, CDR2 FNYEAQ. This CDR3 is 15 amino acids long. CDR3 residues: CASSLGGTGGDPLHF. The DNA for the CDR3 is TGTGCCAGCAGCTTAGGGGGCACAGGGGGAGATCCCCTCCACTTT.

The chain couples TRBV10-3 to TRBJ1-2; TRBD1 aligns across 8 bases. This CDR3 is built from 15 residues. The ends lost 3 bases at V and 5 bases at J; junction bases unmatched: 8. From germline, CDR1 is ENHRY and CDR2 SYGVKD. DNA of the CDR3: TGTGCCATCAGTGATAGTGGCAGGGGGCTTTATGGCTACACCTTC. It translates to CAISDSGRGLYGYTF.

This chain links TRBV27 with TRBJ1-2; TRBD1 agrees at 8 bases. Trimming at V came to 5 bases and at J to 8 bases, leaving 7 bases not matched to a gene. This CDR3 spans 13 amino acids. The V gene's germline CDR1 is MNHEY and CDR2 SMNVEV (reference sequence). CDR3 sequence reads: CASSPRTGKGYTF. The CDR3 region has the DNA TGTGCCAGCAGTCCGCGGACAGGGAAGGGCTACACCTTC.

The rearrangement uses TRBV19 and TRBJ1-4, with TRBD1 matching 8 bases. Trimming removed 5 bases from V and 7 bases from J; junction bases left unmatched: 6. The germline V gene has CDR1 LNHDA and CDR2 SQIVND (reference sequence). The CDR3 contains 14 residues. The CDR3 here is CASSPDRDGEKLFF. DNA for the CDR3: TGTGCCAGTAGTCCGGACAGGGACGGTGAAAAACTGTTTTTT.

The rearrangement joins TRBV7-8 to TRBJ1-3; 11 bases map to TRBD1. Germline trimming cut 4 bases from V and 0 bases from J; bases unmatched to any gene: 5. This CDR3 spans 17 amino acids. The V gene's germline CDR1 is SGHVS and CDR2 FQNEAQ. The CDR3 nucleotides read TGTGCCAGCAGCTCGGGGACAGGGGGTACCTCTGGAAACACCATATATTTT. As protein: CASSSGTGGTSGNTIYF.

The rearrangement joins TRBV4-3 to TRBJ2-5; D gene unclear. The CDR3 is 13 residues long. Trimming stripped 3 bases from V and 5 bases from J, with 10 bases between. Germline CDR1 reads LGHNA; CDR2 reads YSLEER. The CDR3: CASSQNRRETQYF. CDR3 nucleotides: TGCGCCAGCAGCCAGAACCGCCGGGAGACCCAGTACTTC.

CDR3 residues: CASSLRQALFYTF. CDR3 DNA sequence: TGTGCCAGCAGTTTAAGACAGGCACTTTTCTACACCTTC. The chain uses TRBV12-3 or TRBV12-4 and TRBJ1-2, with D possibly matching TRBD1 (6 bases). This CDR3 has 13 residues. With 2 bases removed from V and 10 bases from J, the gap between germline ends came to 14 bases.

V usage is TRBV6-5 and J usage is TRBJ2-7, with 10 bases aligning to TRBD1. Trimming removed 6 bases from V and 4 bases from J; junction bases left unmatched: 3. The germline gives CDR1 MNHEY, CDR2 SVGAGI. This CDR3 spans 13 amino acids. The DNA for the CDR3 is TGTGCCAGCAGCCGGGACAGGGGATACGAGCAGTACTTC. Encoded protein: CASSRDRGYEQYF.

The rearrangement uses TRBV14 and TRBJ2-7; no clear D. Per germline, CDR1 SGHDN and CDR2 FVKESK. The CDR3 is made up of 11 amino acids. Trimming shortened V by 3 bases and J by 8 bases, and 8 bases separated the two germline ends. The CDR3 spells CASSHANKQYF. The CDR3, as DNA: TGTGCCAGCAGCCATGCAAATAAGCAGTACTTC.

This clone was seen only a few times. The chain couples TRBV7-8 to TRBJ1-2; D uncertain. The CDR3 extends over 14 amino acids. V lost 5 bases, J lost 2 bases, and 12 bases lay in between. CDR1 is SGHVS and CDR2 is FQNEAQ in the germline V gene. CDR3 amino acids: CASSPSRANYGYTF. The CDR3 bases are TGTGCCAGCAGCCCTTCCCGGGCGAACTATGGCTACACCTTC.

The chain recombines TRBV5-6 with TRBJ2-7; no clear D gene. Trimming took 0 bases from V and 4 from J, leaving 14 bases between them. The CDR3 extends over 15 amino acids. The germline gives CDR1 SGHDT, CDR2 YYEEEE. CDR3 nucleotide sequence: TGTGCCAGCAGCTTGGCTTTTAGTCAGAAGTACGAGCAGTACTTC. Protein sequence: CASSLAFSQKYEQYF.

J is TRBJ1-2 and V is TRBV29-1, with TRBD1 identical over 8 bases. The CDR3 length is 15 residues. In germline, CDR1 is SQVTM, CDR2 ANQGSEA. Unmatched junction bases numbered 6, after V lost 0 bases and J lost 3 bases. The CDR3 DNA is TGCAGCGTTGAAGACAGGGGGCGCGGAGACTATGGCTACACCTTC. This gives the protein CSVEDRGRGDYGYTF.

This clone was detected once. V and J are TRBV28 and TRBJ2-7; D unresolved. Germline assignment: CDR1 MDHEN and CDR2 SYDVKM. Between the trimmed V and J ends, which lost 5 bases and 0 bases, there was a span of 14 bases. CDR3 size: 15 residues. The CDR3 sequence is CASSARGVSSYEQYF. The CDR3 bases are TGTGCCAGCAGTGCCCGTGGGGTGAGCTCCTACGAGCAGTACTTC.

J is TRBJ1-5 and V is TRBV19; D remains ambiguous. There are 14 residues in the CDR3. Germline assignment: CDR1 LNHDA and CDR2 SQIVND (reference sequence). The V end lost 2 bases, the J end lost 4 bases, and 9 bases lay between the germline ends. The CDR3 DNA reads TGTGCCAGTAGTATATCCAGACCTAATCAGCCCCAGCATTTT. This codes for CASSISRPNQPQHF.